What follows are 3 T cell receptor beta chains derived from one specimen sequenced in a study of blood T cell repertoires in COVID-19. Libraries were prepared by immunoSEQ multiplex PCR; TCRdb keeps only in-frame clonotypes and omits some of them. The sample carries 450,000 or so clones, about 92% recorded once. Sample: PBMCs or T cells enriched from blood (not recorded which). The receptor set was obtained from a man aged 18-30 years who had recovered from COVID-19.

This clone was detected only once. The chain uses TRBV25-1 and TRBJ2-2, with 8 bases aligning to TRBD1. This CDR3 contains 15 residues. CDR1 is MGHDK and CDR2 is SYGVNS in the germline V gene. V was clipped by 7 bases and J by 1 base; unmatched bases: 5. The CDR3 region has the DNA TGTGCCAGCAAACCCGGGACAGGGAACACCGGGGAGCTGTTTTTT. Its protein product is CASKPGTGNTGELFF.

The CDR3 bases are TGTGCCAGCAGCCAAGATCCGACACCCAACTATGGCTACACCTTC. Protein product: CASSQDPTPNYGYTF. The chain carries TRBV3-1 (or the pseudogene TRBV3-2) and TRBJ1-2; no clear D gene. The CDR3 has 15 residues. In germline, CDR1 is LGHDT, CDR2 YNNKEL (reference sequence). Trimming removed 0 bases at V and 2 bases at J, with 10 bases between.

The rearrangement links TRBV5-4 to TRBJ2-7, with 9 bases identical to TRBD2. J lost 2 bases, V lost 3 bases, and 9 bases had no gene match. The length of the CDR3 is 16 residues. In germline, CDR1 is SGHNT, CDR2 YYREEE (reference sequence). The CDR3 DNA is TGTGCCAGCAGCTCACGCACTAGCGGGCTTACCTACGAGCAGTACTTC. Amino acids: CASSSRTSGLTYEQYF.